Below, 6 T cell receptor beta chains from the same sample are listed, as sequenced in a study of shared clonotypes between healthy human individuals (dated by TCRdb to about 2020). The library was generated by the immunoSEQ multiplex PCR assay. Drawn from immuneACCESS, this table holds only the in-frame rearrangements with V and J called that TCRdb kept. Clones are partly lost; checked studies trace under half to an unresolved V gene and leave the rest unexplained. Recorded for this sample are approximately 840,000 clones; 90% to 97% of them occurred a single time. The biggest ten clones account for under 0.25% of the sample. For the CD8 naive samples, CD45RO-negative cells were positively selected for CCR7, yielding a CD45RA+CCR7+ population from which TemRA cells were excluded. Material for sequencing was naive CD8+ T cells sorted from blood. Taken with the paper, the label for cell subset or site translates to: CD45RA+CCR7+. The receptors shown here come from a young man in good health.

The chain links TRBV13 to TRBJ2-3; D unresolved. The CDR3 covers 14 residues. Germline CDR1 PRHDT, CDR2 FYEKMQ (reference sequence). Trimming stripped 3 bases from V and 6 bases from J, with 13 bases between. The CDR3 sequence is CASSFLLLGDTQYF. CDR3 bases: TGTGCCAGCAGCTTCTTACTATTGGGCGATACGCAGTATTTT.

The V gene is TRBV7-2, the J gene TRBJ2-7; TRBD2 matches at 9 bases. With 5 bases clipped from V and 4 bases from J, the junction kept 6 bases outside the gene matches. The CDR3 covers 14 residues. CDR1 is SGHTA and CDR2 is FQGNSA in the germline V gene. CDR3 sequence reads: CASSHGLAGYEQYF. As DNA, the CDR3 is TGTGCCAGCAGCCACGGGCTAGCGGGATACGAGCAGTACTTC.

The genes are TRBV10-1 and TRBJ2-7; D might be TRBD2 (6 bases). CDR3 length equals 14 residues. V lost 7 bases and J 7 bases, leaving 20 bases between the germline ends. The germline gives CDR1 WNHNN, CDR2 SYGVQD (reference sequence). CDR3 DNA sequence: TGCGCCAGCAACCCCGGGACTGGGTTTGGGGAGCAGTACTTC. Encoded protein: CASNPGTGFGEQYF.

The rearrangement uses TRBV5-6 and TRBJ2-5, with TRBD1 identical over 7 bases. The length of the CDR3 is 18 residues. V lost 4 bases and J lost 3; bases outside the gene matches: 18. Germline loops: CDR1 SGHDT, CDR2 YYEEEE. This CDR3 is CASSPVTGPTTVKETQYF. CDR3 nucleotides: TGTGCCAGCAGCCCCGTGACAGGGCCAACGACGGTCAAAGAGACCCAGTACTTC.

Notes on this clone: The sample holds other DNA sequences that translate to the same CDR3. The DNA of the CDR3 is TGTGCCAGCTCCCCTAGCACAGATACGCAGTATTTT. Amino acid sequence: CASSPSTDTQYF. The V and J genes are TRBV7-2 and TRBJ2-3; D is ambiguous. V lost 8 bases and J 0 bases, leaving 6 bases between the germline ends. CDR3 length: 12 amino acids. Germline V gene data show CDR1 as SGHTA and CDR2 as FQGNSA.

The chain couples TRBV5-1 to TRBJ1-2; D perhaps matches TRBD1 (6 bases). The CDR3 is 18 amino acids. CDR1 is SGHRS, CDR2 YFSETQ, per germline. V lost 2 bases and J lost 1, with 21 bases in between. CDR3: CASSFGGPTGGFNYGYTF. The DNA of the CDR3 is TGCGCCAGCAGCTTTGGGGGTCCGACAGGCGGATTTAACTATGGCTACACCTTC.